This T cell receptor beta chain was retrieved from a study of control samples from healthy donors and cancer patients. The assay was immunoSEQ multiplex PCR, and TCRdb's table has in-frame clones only and misses some. The sample yields 100,000 or so clones, roughly 80% seen once. Trimming removed 5 bases from V and 3 bases from J; junction bases left unmatched: 4. The CDR3 is made up of 14 amino acids. CDR1 and CDR2 from the germline V gene are SGHTA and FQGTGA. The source of this sequence is a woman aged 45-65 years in good health. The specimen was blood. The chain uses TRBV7-3 and TRBJ1-1; 9 bases are shared with TRBD1. The CDR3 here is CASSTTGGDTEAFF. In DNA, the CDR3 is TGTGCCAGCAGCACCACAGGGGGCGACACTGAAGCTTTCTTT.